The rows below give T cell receptor beta chains drawn from one sample of a study of CD8+ T cells in alopecia areata. TCRdb's table, derived via immunoSEQ multiplex PCR, lists solely in-frame clones and lacks some. The sample lists under 250,000 clones, about 60% seen once, with approximately 0.44% in the top ten. Source: CD4+ T cells sorted from blood, taken at week 0. The receptors shown here come from a human donor with alopecia areata. Both conserved end residues are part of each CDR3. D genes are given only for firm matches. Clone size is given for some rows only: seen once, a few or many times, or a class if the clone is expanded.

D: -; J: TRBJ2-7; V: TRBV6-6; size: few; DNA: TGTGCCAGCAGTTGGGCCACCTCCTACGAGCAGTACTTC; CDR3: CASSWATSYEQYF
D: -; J: TRBJ1-5; V: TRBV7-9; size: -; DNA: TGTGCCAGCAGCCGGGGGGCTGGGGGCAATCAGCCCCAGCATTTT; CDR3: CASSRGAGGNQPQHF
D: -; J: TRBJ1-1; V: TRBV6-1; size: few; DNA: TGTGCCAGCAGCTTGCGCGGGGGCGGCAGCACTGAAGCTTTCTTT; CDR3: CASSLRGGGSTEAFF
D: -; J: TRBJ1-6; V: TRBV7-2; size: -; DNA: TGTGCCAGCAGCTTTAACAATTCACCCCTCCACTTT; CDR3: CASSFNNSPLHF
D: -; J: TRBJ2-5; V: TRBV13; size: -; DNA: TGTGCCAGCAGCTTTGCAGAGACCCAGTACTTC; CDR3: CASSFAETQYF
D: -; J: TRBJ1-1; V: TRBV5-1; size: -; DNA: TGCGCCAGCAGCTTAGTCTTGAACACTGAAGCTTTCTTT; CDR3: CASSLVLNTEAFF
D: TRBD1; J: TRBJ1-2; V: TRBV30; size: -; DNA: TGTGCCTGGAGTAGACAGGGAAGCTATGGCTACACCTTC; CDR3: CAWSRQGSYGYTF
D: -; J: TRBJ2-7; V: TRBV6-5; size: -; DNA: TGTGCCAGCACCCCTCGGTCCACGGTCTACGAGCAGTACTTC; CDR3: CASTPRSTVYEQYF
D: -; J: TRBJ1-4; V: TRBV5-1; size: -; DNA: TGCGCCAGCAGCTCACAGGGAAGAGGGGAAAAACTGTTTTTT; CDR3: CASSSQGRGEKLFF
D: -; J: TRBJ1-2; V: TRBV7-9; size: -; DNA: TGTGCCAGCAGCTTAACAGCGTTAATCTATGGCTACACCTTC; CDR3: CASSLTALIYGYTF
D: -; J: TRBJ2-3; V: TRBV30; size: -; DNA: TGTGCCTGGAGCGCCGGATCCACAGATACGCAGTATTTT; CDR3: CAWSAGSTDTQYF
D: -; J: TRBJ1-5; V: TRBV25-1; size: -; DNA: TGTGCCAGCGAACCGGGCCCCGGCCCTCAGCCCCAGCATTTT; CDR3: CASEPGPGPQPQHF
D: -; J: TRBJ2-7; V: TRBV6-6; size: few; DNA: TGTGCCAGCAAACCCGACCCACCCTACGAGCAGTACTTC; CDR3: CASKPDPPYEQYF
D: -; J: TRBJ1-1; V: TRBV18; size: -; DNA: TGTGCCAGCGATACGGCAAACACTGAAGCTTTCTTT; CDR3: CASDTANTEAFF
D: -; J: TRBJ2-1; V: TRBV5-1; size: -; DNA: TGCGCCAGCAGCTTGGCCGCGGGTGCCGGCAATGAGCAGTTCTTC; CDR3: CASSLAAGAGNEQFF
D: -; J: TRBJ1-5; V: TRBV30; size: once; DNA: TGTGCCTGGAGTGTTACGCGGGGTTATAGCAATCAGCCCCAGCATTTT; CDR3: CAWSVTRGYSNQPQHF
D: -; J: TRBJ1-4; V: TRBV6-6; size: many; DNA: TGTGCCAGCAGTTACGATGAAAAACTGTTTTTT; CDR3: CASSYDEKLFF
D: TRBD2; J: TRBJ2-2; V: TRBV30; size: -; DNA: TGTGCCTGGGGGACTAGCCCCGGGGAGCTGTTTTTT; CDR3: CAWGTSPGELFF
D: -; J: TRBJ2-1; V: TRBV6-1; size: -; DNA: TGTGCCAGCCGTGATTGGGTTCGGGAGTTCTTC; CDR3: CASRDWVREFF
D: -; J: TRBJ1-5; V: TRBV6-1; size: -; DNA: TGTGCCAGCAGCCCACGCAGGGATCAGCCCCAGCATTTT; CDR3: CASSPRRDQPQHF
D: -; J: TRBJ1-2; V: TRBV4-1; size: -; DNA: TGCGCCAGCAAAGCCTCCGGGGTGGCCGGTGGCTACACCTTC; CDR3: CASKASGVAGGYTF
D: TRBD2; J: TRBJ2-3; V: TRBV7-9; size: once; DNA: TGTGCCAGCAGCACACGGGGGGGAGACACAGATACGCAGTATTTT; CDR3: CASSTRGGDTDTQYF
D: TRBD2; J: TRBJ2-3; V: TRBV29-1; size: few; DNA: TGCAGCGTCAAAAGACTAGCGGGAAGCACAGATACGCAGTATTTT; CDR3: CSVKRLAGSTDTQYF
D: -; J: TRBJ2-5; V: TRBV6-5; size: -; DNA: TGTGCCAGCAGTCCCGAGTTACGGGATCAAGAGACCCAGTACTTC; CDR3: CASSPELRDQETQYF
D: -; J: TRBJ1-2; V: TRBV4-1; size: -; DNA: TGCGCCAGCAGCCCGTTGGGGACCTATGGCTACACCTTC; CDR3: CASSPLGTYGYTF
D: TRBD1; J: TRBJ1-2; V: TRBV30; size: -; DNA: TGTGCCTGGAGTGGACAGGGGATAACTGCTGGCTACACCTTC; CDR3: CAWSGQGITAGYTF
D: -; J: TRBJ2-1; V: TRBV5-1; size: -; DNA: TGCGCCAGCGGACCCTCCCCGCCGGCCAATGAGCAGTTCTTC; CDR3: CASGPSPPANEQFF
D: TRBD1; J: TRBJ1-1; V: TRBV6-6; size: -; DNA: TGTGCCAGCAGTTACTCAGAGACAGGGCTCACTGAAGCTTTCTTT; CDR3: CASSYSETGLTEAFF
D: -; J: TRBJ1-1; V: TRBV30; size: -; DNA: TGTGCCTGGAGTGTAGGTAGGAACACTGAAGCTTTCTTT; CDR3: CAWSVGRNTEAFF
D: -; J: TRBJ2-7; V: TRBV5-5; size: -; DNA: TGTGCCAGCAGCGTAACAACACAGGGCTACGAGCAGTACTTC; CDR3: CASSVTTQGYEQYF
D: -; J: TRBJ2-1; V: TRBV7-9; size: once; DNA: TGTGCCAGCAGCTCTACCCCCGGCTTGGAGCAGTTCTTC; CDR3: CASSSTPGLEQFF
D: -; J: TRBJ1-2; V: TRBV9; size: few; DNA: TGTGCCAGCAGCGGCCAGTTTGTGTATGGCTACACCTTC; CDR3: CASSGQFVYGYTF
D: -; J: TRBJ2-3; V: TRBV6-5; size: few; DNA: TGTGCCAGCAGTTACGCGGGACAGAGCACAGATACGCAGTATTTT; CDR3: CASSYAGQSTDTQYF
D: -; J: TRBJ2-7; V: TRBV15; size: -; DNA: TGTGCCACCAGCAGCGGGGTTCAGCGGAGGGGAGGCGAGCAGTACTTC; CDR3: CATSSGVQRRGGEQYF
D: -; J: TRBJ2-2; V: TRBV7-9; size: -; DNA: TGTGCCAGCAGTCAAAGGGAGACCGGGGAGCTGTTTTTT; CDR3: CASSQRETGELFF
D: -; J: TRBJ2-7; V: TRBV4-1; size: -; DNA: TGCGCCAGCAGCCAAGACAGGGGCTCCTACGAGCAGTACTTC; CDR3: CASSQDRGSYEQYF
D: -; J: TRBJ2-1; V: TRBV7-3; size: few; DNA: TGTGCCAGCAGCTTAACACAATTGGATGAGCAGTTCTTC; CDR3: CASSLTQLDEQFF
D: -; J: TRBJ2-3; V: TRBV6-4; size: few; DNA: TGTGCCAGCAGTGACTCGCTCGGGACACCCACAGATACGCAGTATTTT; CDR3: CASSDSLGTPTDTQYF
D: -; J: TRBJ2-7; V: TRBV2; size: -; DNA: TGTGCCAGCAAACCAGTCTCCTACGAGCAGTACTTC; CDR3: CASKPVSYEQYF
D: -; J: TRBJ2-5; V: TRBV6-5; size: few; DNA: TGTGCCAGCAGTACGCAAGGGACCCAGTACTTC; CDR3: CASSTQGTQYF
D: -; J: TRBJ2-2; V: TRBV5-1; size: -; DNA: TGCGCCAGCAGCTTGAAGGGCGGGGCGAACACCGGGGAGCTGTTTTTT; CDR3: CASSLKGGANTGELFF
D: -; J: TRBJ2-7; V: TRBV29-1; size: -; DNA: TGCAGCGTTGTATCCGCCTCCTACGAGCAGTACTTC; CDR3: CSVVSASYEQYF
D: -; J: TRBJ2-2; V: TRBV7-2; size: many; DNA: TGTGCCAGGAAGGGTCGTGCGAACACCGGGGAGCTGTTTTTT; CDR3: CARKGRANTGELFF
D: -; J: TRBJ2-7; V: TRBV29-1; size: few; DNA: TGCAGCGTTGAGACAGGTAACGCCTACGAGCAGTACTTC; CDR3: CSVETGNAYEQYF
D: -; J: TRBJ2-3; V: TRBV4-1; size: few; DNA: TGCGCCAGCAGCCAAGGGACCCTAGTGGATACGCAGTATTTT; CDR3: CASSQGTLVDTQYF
D: TRBD2; J: TRBJ2-1; V: TRBV5-1; size: -; DNA: TGCGCCAGCAGCTCCCCGACTAGCGGGGGGACCAATGAGCAGTTCTTC; CDR3: CASSSPTSGGTNEQFF
D: -; J: TRBJ2-1; V: TRBV10-3; size: -; DNA: TGTGCCATCAGATCGGGAGCCAACGATGAGCAGTTCTTC; CDR3: CAIRSGANDEQFF
D: -; J: TRBJ1-4; V: TRBV5-1; size: -; DNA: TGCGCCAGCAGCGGGGGACGGTTTAATGAAAAACTGTTTTTT; CDR3: CASSGGRFNEKLFF
D: -; J: TRBJ1-2; V: TRBV29-1; size: -; DNA: TGCAGCGACGCTCGCCCCGGGACCCCGGGGGGCTATGGCTACACCTTC; CDR3: CSDARPGTPGGYGYTF
D: -; J: TRBJ2-4; V: TRBV7-8; size: few; DNA: TGTGCCAGCAGCTTAGATCGGGAAGGGAAGGACTTC; CDR3: CASSLDREGKDF
D: -; J: TRBJ1-5; V: TRBV30; size: -; DNA: TGTGCCTGGAGTGGACAGGATTTTCAGCCCCAGCATTTT; CDR3: CAWSGQDFQPQHF
D: -; J: TRBJ2-7; V: TRBV18; size: few; DNA: TGTGCCAGCTCACCTACCCAGGGAAACTACGAGCAGTACTTC; CDR3: CASSPTQGNYEQYF
D: -; J: TRBJ2-1; V: TRBV4-1; size: few; DNA: TGCGCCAGCAGCCAAGTGCTCCTTATCCCTGCCTTAAATGAGCAGTTCTTC; CDR3: CASSQVLLIPALNEQFF